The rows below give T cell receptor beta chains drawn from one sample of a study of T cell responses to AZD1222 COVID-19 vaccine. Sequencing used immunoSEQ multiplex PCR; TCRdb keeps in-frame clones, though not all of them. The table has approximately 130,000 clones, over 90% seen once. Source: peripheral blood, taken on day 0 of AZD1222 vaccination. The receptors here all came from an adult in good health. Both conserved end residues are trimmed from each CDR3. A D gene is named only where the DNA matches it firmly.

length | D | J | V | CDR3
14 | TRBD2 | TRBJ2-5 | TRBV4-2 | ASSPSGGISVETQY
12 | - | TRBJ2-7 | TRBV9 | ASSVGDGAYEQY
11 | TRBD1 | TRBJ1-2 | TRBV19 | ASSIEGGGGYT
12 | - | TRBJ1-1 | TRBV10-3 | AISEGAGGTEAF
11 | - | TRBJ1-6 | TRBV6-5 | ASGTDYNSPLH
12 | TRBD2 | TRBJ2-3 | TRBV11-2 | ASSLVQRGGTQY
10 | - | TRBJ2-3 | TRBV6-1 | ASSEGWDTQY
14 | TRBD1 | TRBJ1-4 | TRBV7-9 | ASSHPDRGLDEKLF
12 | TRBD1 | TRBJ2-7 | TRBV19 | ASSPGGYPLEQY
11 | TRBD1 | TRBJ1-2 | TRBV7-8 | ASSPDRESGYT
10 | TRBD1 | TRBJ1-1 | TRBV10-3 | ATTDRGLGAF
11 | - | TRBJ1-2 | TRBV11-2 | ASSLDRVGARR
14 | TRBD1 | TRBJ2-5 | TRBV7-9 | ASSRTVTGNQETQY
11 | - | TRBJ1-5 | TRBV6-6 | ASSTESNQPQH
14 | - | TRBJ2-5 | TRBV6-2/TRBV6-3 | ASSYWGRPSQETQY
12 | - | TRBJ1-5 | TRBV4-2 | ASSQEAGNQPQH
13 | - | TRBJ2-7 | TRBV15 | ATSRDGVSSYEQY
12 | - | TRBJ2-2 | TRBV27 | ASRLDLNTGELF
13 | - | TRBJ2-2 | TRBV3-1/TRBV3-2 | ASTQAPKNTGELF
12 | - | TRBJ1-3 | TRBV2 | ASTPGHSGNTIY
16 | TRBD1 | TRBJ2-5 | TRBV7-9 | ASSFRQGEPFLQETQY
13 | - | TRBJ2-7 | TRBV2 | ASSYSADLPYEQY
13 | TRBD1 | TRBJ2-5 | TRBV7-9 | ASSASRDSQETQY